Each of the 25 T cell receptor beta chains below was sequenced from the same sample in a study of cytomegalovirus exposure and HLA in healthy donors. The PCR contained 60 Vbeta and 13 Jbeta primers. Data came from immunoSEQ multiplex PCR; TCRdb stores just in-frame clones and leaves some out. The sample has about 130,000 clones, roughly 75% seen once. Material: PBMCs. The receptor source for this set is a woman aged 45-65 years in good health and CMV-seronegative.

This chain's CDR3 is CASSPAPGNEQFF. Written as DNA, the CDR3 is TGTGCCAGCAGCCCCGCCCCCGGCAATGAGCAGTTCTTC. This chain joins TRBV9 and TRBJ2-1; no clear D. Per germline, CDR1 SGDLS and CDR2 YYNGEE. V was clipped by 4 bases and J by 6 bases, with 11 bases between them. CDR3 size: 13 residues.

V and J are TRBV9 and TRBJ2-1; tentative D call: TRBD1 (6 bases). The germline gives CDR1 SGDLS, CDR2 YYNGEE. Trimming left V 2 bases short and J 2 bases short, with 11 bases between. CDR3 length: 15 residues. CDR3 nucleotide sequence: TGTGCCAGCAGCGTTGTGGGGGCCACCTACAATGAGCAGTTCTTC. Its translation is CASSVVGATYNEQFF. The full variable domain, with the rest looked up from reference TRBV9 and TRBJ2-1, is DSGVTQTPKHLITATGQRVTLRCSPRSGDLSVYWYQQSLDQGLQFLIQYYNGEERAKGNILERFSAQQFPDLHSELNLSSLELGDSALYFCASSVVGATYNEQFFGPGTRLTVL.

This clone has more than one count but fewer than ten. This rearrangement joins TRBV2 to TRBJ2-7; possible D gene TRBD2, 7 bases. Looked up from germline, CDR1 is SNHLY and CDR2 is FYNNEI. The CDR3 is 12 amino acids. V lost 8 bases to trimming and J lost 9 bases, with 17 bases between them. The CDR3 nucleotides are TGTGCCAGCGTATTCCAAGGGGGGGTGCAGTACTTC. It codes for CASVFQGGVQYF.

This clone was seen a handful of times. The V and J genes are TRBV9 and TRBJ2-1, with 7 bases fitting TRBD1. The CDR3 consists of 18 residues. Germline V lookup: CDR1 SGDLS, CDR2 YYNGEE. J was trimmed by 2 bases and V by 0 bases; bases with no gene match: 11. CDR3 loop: CASSVEGASPAAYNEQFF. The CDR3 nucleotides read TGTGCCAGCAGCGTAGAGGGGGCGTCTCCTGCTGCCTACAATGAGCAGTTCTTC.

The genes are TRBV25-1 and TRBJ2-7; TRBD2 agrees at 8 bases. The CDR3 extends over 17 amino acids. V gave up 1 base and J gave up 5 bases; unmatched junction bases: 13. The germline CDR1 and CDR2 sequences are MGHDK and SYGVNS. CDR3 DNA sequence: TGTGCCAGCAGTGAATCTACGGGAGGGTACTATAGCGACGAGCAGTACTTC. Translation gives CASSESTGGYYSDEQYF.

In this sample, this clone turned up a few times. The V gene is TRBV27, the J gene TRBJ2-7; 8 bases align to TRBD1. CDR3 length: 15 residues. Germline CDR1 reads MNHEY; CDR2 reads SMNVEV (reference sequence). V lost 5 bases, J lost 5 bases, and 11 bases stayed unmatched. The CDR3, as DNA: TGTGCCAGCAGTCTAACCGGGACAGGACCCCACGAGCAGTACTTC. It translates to CASSLTGTGPHEQYF.

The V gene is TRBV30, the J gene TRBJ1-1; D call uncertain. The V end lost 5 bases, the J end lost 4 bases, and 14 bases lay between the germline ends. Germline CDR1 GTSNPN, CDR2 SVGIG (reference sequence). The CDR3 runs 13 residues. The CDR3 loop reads CAWGRSGLTEAFF. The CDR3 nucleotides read TGTGCCTGGGGGAGGTCGGGTCTCACTGAAGCTTTCTTT.

CDR3 loop: CASSEDRGPPDTQYF. The CDR3 region has the DNA TGTGCCAGCAGCGAGGACAGGGGGCCCCCAGATACGCAGTATTTT. The chain combines TRBV6-6 with TRBJ2-3; TRBD1 matches at 11 bases. There are 15 residues in the CDR3. Trimming at V came to 6 bases and at J to 4 bases, leaving 6 bases not matched to a gene. In germline, CDR1 is MNHNY, CDR2 SVGAGI (reference sequence).

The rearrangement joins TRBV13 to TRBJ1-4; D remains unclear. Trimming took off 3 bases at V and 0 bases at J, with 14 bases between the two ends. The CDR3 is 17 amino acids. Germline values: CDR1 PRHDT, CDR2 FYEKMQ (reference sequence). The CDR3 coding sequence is TGTGCCAGCAGCTTTTCCCCCGCTACTGCAACTAATGAAAAACTGTTTTTT. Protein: CASSFSPATATNEKLFF. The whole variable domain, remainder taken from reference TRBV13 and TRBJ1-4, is AAGVIQSPRHLIKEKRETATLKCYPIPRHDTVYWYQQGPGQDPQFLISFYEKMQSDKGSIPDRFSAQQFSDYHSELNMSSLELGDSALYFCASSFSPATATNEKLFFGSGTQLSVL.

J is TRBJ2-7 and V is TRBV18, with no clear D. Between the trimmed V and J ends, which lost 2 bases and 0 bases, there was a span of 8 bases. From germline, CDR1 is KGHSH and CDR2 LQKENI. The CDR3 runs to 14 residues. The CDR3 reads CASSPSVISYEQYF. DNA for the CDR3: TGTGCCAGCTCACCATCGGTTATCTCCTACGAGCAGTACTTC.

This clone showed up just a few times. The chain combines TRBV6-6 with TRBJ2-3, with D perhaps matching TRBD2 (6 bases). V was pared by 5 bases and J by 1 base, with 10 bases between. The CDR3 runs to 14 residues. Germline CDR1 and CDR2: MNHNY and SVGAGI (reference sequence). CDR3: CASSRLGGTDTQYF. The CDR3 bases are TGTGCCAGCAGTCGACTAGGGGGCACAGATACGCAGTATTTT.

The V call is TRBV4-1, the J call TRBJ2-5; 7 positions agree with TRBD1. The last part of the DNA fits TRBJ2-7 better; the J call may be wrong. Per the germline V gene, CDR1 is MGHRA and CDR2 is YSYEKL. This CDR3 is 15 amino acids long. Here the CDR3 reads CASSQDWDSSYEQYF. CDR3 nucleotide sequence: TGCGCCAGCAGCCAAGATTGGGACAGCTCCTACGAGCAGTACTTC.

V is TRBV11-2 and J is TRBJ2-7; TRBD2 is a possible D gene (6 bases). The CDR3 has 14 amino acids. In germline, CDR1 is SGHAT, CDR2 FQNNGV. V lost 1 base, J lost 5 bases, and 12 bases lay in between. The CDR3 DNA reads TGTGCCAGCAGCTTAGGACCCTGGGAGGACGAGCAGTACTTC. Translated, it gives CASSLGPWEDEQYF. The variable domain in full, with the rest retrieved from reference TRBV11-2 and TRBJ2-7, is EAGVAQSPRYKIIEKRQSVAFWCNPISGHATLYWYQQILGQGPKLLIQFQNNGVVDDSQLPKDRFSAERLKGVDSTLKIQPAKLEDSAVYLCASSLGPWEDEQYFGPGTRLTVT.

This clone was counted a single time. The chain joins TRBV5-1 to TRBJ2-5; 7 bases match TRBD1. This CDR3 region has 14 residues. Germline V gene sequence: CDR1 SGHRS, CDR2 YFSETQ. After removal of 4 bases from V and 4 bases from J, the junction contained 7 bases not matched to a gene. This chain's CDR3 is CASSTSGGGETQYF. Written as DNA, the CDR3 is TGCGCCAGCAGCACCTCAGGGGGTGGAGAGACCCAGTACTTC.

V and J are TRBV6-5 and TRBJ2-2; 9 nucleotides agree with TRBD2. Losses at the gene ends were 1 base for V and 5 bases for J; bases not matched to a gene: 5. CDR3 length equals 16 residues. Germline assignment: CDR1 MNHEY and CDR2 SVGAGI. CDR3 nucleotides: TGTGCCAGCAGTTACTTTCGGCTAGCGGGAACCGGGGAGCTGTTTTTT. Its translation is CASSYFRLAGTGELFF.

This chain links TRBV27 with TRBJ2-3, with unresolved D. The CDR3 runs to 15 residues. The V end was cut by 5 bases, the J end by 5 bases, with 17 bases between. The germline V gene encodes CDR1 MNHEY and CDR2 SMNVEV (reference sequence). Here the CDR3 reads CASSDSGSTRDTQYF. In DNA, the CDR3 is TGTGCCAGCAGTGACTCCGGTTCTACACGAGATACGCAGTATTTT.

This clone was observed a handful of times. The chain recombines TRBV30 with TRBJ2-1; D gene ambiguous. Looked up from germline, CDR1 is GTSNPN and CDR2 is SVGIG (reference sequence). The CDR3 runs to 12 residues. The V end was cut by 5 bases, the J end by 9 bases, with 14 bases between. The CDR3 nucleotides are TGTGCCTGGGAACTACCCCGCGGTGAGCAGTTCTTC. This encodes CAWELPRGEQFF.

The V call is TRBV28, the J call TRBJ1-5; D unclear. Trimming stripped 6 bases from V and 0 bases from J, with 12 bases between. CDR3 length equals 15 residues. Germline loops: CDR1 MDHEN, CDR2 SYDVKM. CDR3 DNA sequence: TGTGCCAGCAGGCTTCCGACACCTAGCAATCAGCCCCAGCATTTT. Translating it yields CASRLPTPSNQPQHF. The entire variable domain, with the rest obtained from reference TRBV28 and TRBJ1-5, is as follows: DVKVTQSSRYLVKRTGEKVFLECVQDMDHENMFWYRQDPGLGLRLIYFSYDVKMKEKGDIPEGYSVSREKKERFSLILESASTNQTSMYLCASRLPTPSNQPQHFGDGTRLSIL.

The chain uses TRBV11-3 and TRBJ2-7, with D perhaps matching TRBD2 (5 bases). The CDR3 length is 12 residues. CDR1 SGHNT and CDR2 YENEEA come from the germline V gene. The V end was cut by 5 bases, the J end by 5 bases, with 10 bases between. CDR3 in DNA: TGTGCCAGCAGCGATAACGGGGACGAGCAGTACTTC. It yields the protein CASSDNGDEQYF.

CDR3 coding DNA: TGTGCCAGCAGTTCCTACTTCTCCCAGGGGGGAGATACGCAGTATTTT. Protein: CASSSYFSQGGDTQYF. The chain employs TRBV28 and TRBJ2-3, with a weak D call TRBD1 (7 bases). The CDR3 is 16 amino acids. V lost 4 bases and J lost 5, with 19 bases in between. Looked up from germline, CDR1 is MDHEN and CDR2 is SYDVKM.

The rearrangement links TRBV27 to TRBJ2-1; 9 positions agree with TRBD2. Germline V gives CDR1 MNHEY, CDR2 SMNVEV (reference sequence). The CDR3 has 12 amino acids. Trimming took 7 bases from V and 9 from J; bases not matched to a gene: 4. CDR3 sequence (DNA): TGTGCCAGCAAAGCGGGAGGCAGTGAGCAGTTCTTC. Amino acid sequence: CASKAGGSEQFF.

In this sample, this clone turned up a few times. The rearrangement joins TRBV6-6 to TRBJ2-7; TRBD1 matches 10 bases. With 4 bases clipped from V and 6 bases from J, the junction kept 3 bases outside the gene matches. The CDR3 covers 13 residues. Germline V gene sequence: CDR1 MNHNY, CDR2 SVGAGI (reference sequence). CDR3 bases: TGTGCCAGCAGTTTTGGGACAGGGGTCGAGCAGTACTTC. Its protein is CASSFGTGVEQYF.

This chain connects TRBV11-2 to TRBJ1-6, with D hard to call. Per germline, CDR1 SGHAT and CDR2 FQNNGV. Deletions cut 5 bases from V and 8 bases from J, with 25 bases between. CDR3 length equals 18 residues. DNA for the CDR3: TGTGCCAGCAGCGAAACCTCGTTTCGACCCGGGATGGATTCACCCCTCCACTTT. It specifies CASSETSFRPGMDSPLHF. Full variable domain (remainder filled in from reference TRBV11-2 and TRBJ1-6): EAGVAQSPRYKIIEKRQSVAFWCNPISGHATLYWYQQILGQGPKLLIQFQNNGVVDDSQLPKDRFSAERLKGVDSTLKIQPAKLEDSAVYLCASSETSFRPGMDSPLHFGNGTRLTVT.

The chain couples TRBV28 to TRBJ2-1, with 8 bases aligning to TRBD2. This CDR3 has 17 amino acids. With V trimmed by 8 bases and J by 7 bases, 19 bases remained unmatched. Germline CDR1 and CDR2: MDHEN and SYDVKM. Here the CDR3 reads CASPPPVGTSVKNEQFF. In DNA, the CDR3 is TGTGCCAGCCCACCCCCGGTCGGGACTAGTGTTAAAAATGAGCAGTTCTTC.

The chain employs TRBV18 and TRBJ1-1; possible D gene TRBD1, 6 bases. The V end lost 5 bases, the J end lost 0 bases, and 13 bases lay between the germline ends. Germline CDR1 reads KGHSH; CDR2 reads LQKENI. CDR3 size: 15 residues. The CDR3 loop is CASSAGVLMNTEAFF. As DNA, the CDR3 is TGTGCCAGCTCAGCAGGGGTTCTCATGAACACTGAAGCTTTCTTT.